These T cell receptor beta chains were read from a single sample in a study of shared clonotypes between healthy human individuals. Produced via immunoSEQ multiplex PCR; TCRdb's table is partial and in-frame only. The sample includes 2 million to 2.5 million clones, about 92% seen only once; the top ten take under 2%. Sequencing was done on a sample of naive CD8+ T cells from PBMCs. The receptors shown here come from a man aged 18 to 35 in good health. Some clones in this sample may be carry-over from other donors' samples. Both conserved end residues are part of each CDR3. D genes are given only for firm matches. A row's size may be missing; if present it is once, few, many or a size class.

j_call d_call v_call clone_size cdr3_length cdr3_nt cdr3_aa
TRBJ2-4 - TRBV30 - 14 TGTGCCTGGAGTGTGGGTTCCTTTGAGAACATTCAGTACTTC CAWSVGSFENIQYF
TRBJ1-2 - TRBV28 few 13 TGTGCCAGCAGTTTAGAGGTGTCCTATGGCTACACCTTC CASSLEVSYGYTF
TRBJ2-7 - TRBV5-6 - 13 TGTGCCAGCAGCTTCTGGGACACTTACGAGCAGTACTTC CASSFWDTYEQYF
TRBJ2-1 - TRBV19 - 14 TGTGCCAGTAGTCTAGGGACATCGAGAAATGAGCAGTTCTTC CASSLGTSRNEQFF
TRBJ2-3 - TRBV28 once 16 TGTGCCAGCAGTACCCCGGAGCGGTCTAGCACAGATACGCAGTATTTT CASSTPERSSTDTQYF
TRBJ2-7 - TRBV4-1 - 17 TGCGCCAGCAGCCAACCTCTCGCATGGGACGGTACCTACGAGCAGTACTTC CASSQPLAWDGTYEQYF
TRBJ2-1 TRBD1 TRBV27 - 14 TGTGCCAGCGGGGCCGGGACAGAATACAATGAGCAGTTCTTC CASGAGTEYNEQFF
TRBJ2-7 - TRBV6-5 - 16 TGTGCCAGCAGTTACTCGACGGGGTCCTGGGCCGGCGAGCAGTACTTC CASSYSTGSWAGEQYF
TRBJ2-7 TRBD1 TRBV28 - 14 TGTGCCACGCTTCGACAGGGGGCAACCTACGAGCAGTACTTC CATLRQGATYEQYF
TRBJ2-2 TRBD2 TRBV5-4 once 16 TGTGCCAGCAGCTTGACTAGCGGGAGCGAAGGCGGGGAGCTGTTTTTT CASSLTSGSEGGELFF
TRBJ2-7 - TRBV11-2 - 16 TGTGCCAGCAGCTTAGGCAAACGGACAACCTTGGACGAGCAGTACTTC CASSLGKRTTLDEQYF
TRBJ2-1 TRBD2 TRBV2 - 13 TGTGCCAGCCGAGCGGGAAACTACAATGAGCAGTTCTTC CASRAGNYNEQFF
TRBJ2-1 - TRBV11-3 - 15 TGTGCCAGCAGCCCGGGCGGGATCTCCTCAAATGAGCAGTTCTTC CASSPGGISSNEQFF
TRBJ1-1 - TRBV4-2 once 15 TGTGCCAGCAGCCAAGGGACCAGGGTCGGCACTGAAGCTTTCTTT CASSQGTRVGTEAFF
TRBJ2-7 TRBD1 TRBV2 - 16 TGTGCCAGCAGTGATTCTAGGGACAGGGGGACCTACGAGCAGTACTTC CASSDSRDRGTYEQYF
TRBJ2-5 - TRBV20-1 - 11 TGCAGTCCCCTGGGCCGTGAGACCCAGTACTTC CSPLGRETQYF
TRBJ2-3 - TRBV14 - 17 TGTGCCAGCAGCCAAGGGTCAGGCTTAGTGGCTAGCGATACGCAGTATTTT CASSQGSGLVASDTQYF
TRBJ2-1 TRBD1 TRBV5-1 - 11 TGCGCCAGCAGCACCGGGACAGGACAGTTCTTC CASSTGTGQFF
TRBJ1-4 - TRBV7-9 - 16 TGTGCCAGCAGCTTAGGTCGGCGTCGGAATAATGAAAAACTGTTTTTT CASSLGRRRNNEKLFF
TRBJ2-5 TRBD2 TRBV7-9 - 16 TGTGCCAGCAGCCCGACGACTAGCGGGAGTAATGAGACCCAGTACTTC CASSPTTSGSNETQYF
TRBJ2-5 - TRBV27 - 14 TGTGCCAGCAGTTTAGCCAGGGGCCAAGAGACCCAGTACTTC CASSLARGQETQYF
TRBJ2-5 TRBD2 TRBV10-2 - 16 TGCGCCAGCAGTGAGCAGGGACTAGCGAGTGAAGAGACCCAGTACTTC CASSEQGLASEETQYF
TRBJ1-3 - TRBV10-3 once 14 TGTGCCATCAGTGAGTCAGGGTCTGGAAACACCATATATTTT CAISESGSGNTIYF
TRBJ1-1 - TRBV5-1 - 14 TGCGCCAGCAGGGACCGGCGGTTGAACACTGAAGCTTTCTTT CASRDRRLNTEAFF
TRBJ1-2 - TRBV5-1 - 12 TGCGCCAGCAGCTTAAAGGACTATGGCTACACCTTC CASSLKDYGYTF
TRBJ1-1 - TRBV6-5 few 13 TGTGCCAGCAGAACGGTGGTGAATGGTGAAGCTTTCTTT CASRTVVNGEAFF
TRBJ2-7 - TRBV2 - 15 TGTGCCAGCAGTGAAACGGCTAGCTACTCCTACGAGCAGTACTTC CASSETASYSYEQYF
TRBJ2-7 - TRBV29-1 once 12 TGCAGCGTTGAAGATCGGTATCGCGAGCAGTACTTC CSVEDRYREQYF
TRBJ2-1 TRBD2 TRBV9 - 15 TGTGCCAGCAGCGCCCGACTAGCGGGAACCAATGAGCAGTTCTTC CASSARLAGTNEQFF